This T cell receptor (beta chain) stems from a study of blood T cells in healthy people across ages (dated by TCRdb to 2015 to 2017). Context from the whole study: In model experiments, template switching captured roughly one uniquely barcoded TCR beta cDNA molecule for every two T cells. Age-related changes in TCR beta repertoire diversity were measured in the study by deep sequencing normalized with unique cDNA molecular identifiers. The donors were divided into four age groups: young (average about 15 years), middle-aged (under 40), aged (under 70) and long-lived (roughly 82). To avoid experimental bias, donors of different ages were randomly spread across the sequencing lanes. Using the same blood draw, the study looked at two additional independent replicas of 1 million unique cDNA reads for two donors, one aged 18 to 29 and the other aged 80 or older.

Here is what the overall study found, with its caveats: Bulk unsorted PBMC profiling prevented conclusive comparison of naive and antigen-experienced compartments. Total diversity estimates from one million sequenced T cells were considered lower bounds and underestimates. Observed TCR beta diversity correlated strongly with the percentage of naive T cells measured by flow cytometry. The long-lived group showed more naive CD4+ T cells, fewer expanded clones and increased TCR diversity than the aged group, suggesting age selection. Because donor CMV infection status was unknown, age-related changes in expanded clonotypes were potentially confounded. Observed TCR beta diversity per million T cells fell roughly linearly with age, and a significant reduction was already apparent by age around 39.

The library was built by means of 5' RACE. Sequencing used an Illumina HiSeq 2500. A second roughly 6 to 12 cycle PCR used a sample-barcoded 5' primer and a J-beta primer mix. A template-switch 5' adaptor carrying 12 random nucleotides introduced a unique molecular identifier onto each TCR beta cDNA molecule. Each sample yielded at least 2.5 million CDR3-containing paired-end reads. First-strand cDNA was synthesized from all RNA with the Mint cDNA synthesis kit, primed by a TRBC-specific oligonucleotide. Following uracil-DNA glycosylase treatment, all cDNA underwent a first 18-cycle PCR with the universal primers M1SS and BC2_uni_R. The published analysis was carried out like this. Each sample was normalized by randomly selecting 1 million high-quality reads, each carrying a distinct molecular identifier. Instead of being binned into consensus sequences, reads with shared molecular identifiers were discarded. MiTCR, with a Q25 quality threshold and the strictest error-elimination algorithm, was used for CDR3 identification, clonotype clustering and error correction. A nonparametric unseen species model with Euler transformation was used to estimate lower-bound total TCR beta diversity. Clones were called with MiXCR by TCRdb after fastp trimmed the public reads at Q25, and only in-frame beta chains were retained. Entries are consolidated by CDR3 protein sequence, retaining the most common genes and DNA. The V and J calls come from TCRdb's annotation, not from the publication. Here the sample has 650,000 to 1,000,000 distinct CDR3 sequences; about 34% occur a single time. Over 10% of the sample lies in the top ten.

The donors were 40 or so Caucasian individuals from Russia, aged roughly 6 to 100 years, who were systemically healthy. Each donor gave ten milliliters of peripheral blood, collected into EDTA-treated Vacutainer tubes. Ficoll-Paque density-gradient centrifugation was used to isolate PBMCs, with at least 7 million obtained per sample. Trizol reagent was used to extract total RNA from the PBMCs, yielding at least 5 micrograms per sample. Naive CD45RAhigh/CD27high T cell percentages were measured by flow cytometry on a PBMC aliquot from every donor. The CDR3 goes from the cysteine to the phenylalanine over 12 residues. The sequence is cut down to CDR3 DNA, 36 bases in frame from base 1. Trimming costs V 3 bases and J 4 bases, and their ends lie 5 bases apart. This clonotype was observed a handful of times. No antigen is known for it. Base quality data are lacking; no much larger clone is found one base away.

The clonotype originates from a man between 18 and 35 years old in good health. The chain employs TRBV12-3 or TRBV12-4 and TRBJ2-3, with no confident D gene call. Sequenced input: blood. The CDR3 region: CASSFDADTQYF. The DNA sequence follows: TGTGCCAGCAGTTTCGACGCAGATACGCAGTATTTT.